A selection of T cell receptor beta chains follows, all from one sample in a study of shared clonotypes between healthy human individuals. Sequencing used immunoSEQ multiplex PCR; TCRdb keeps in-frame clones, though not all of them. Of about 2.2 million clones listed, approximately 92% are singletons. The sequencing sample was made of naive CD8+ T cells from PBMCs. Receptors originate from a man between 18 and 29 years old in good health. Some clones in this sample may be carry-over from other donors' samples. CDR3s leave out the opening cysteine and the closing phenylalanine or tryptophan. Fields, in order: CDR3 length, V gene, CDR3 protein.

>13|TRBV15
ATSNGTDKTYEQY
>13|TRBV5-1
ASSPPGGRSYEQY
>16|TRBV19
ASSIGGTSGSRVNEQF
>10|TRBV25-1
ASGHSPYEQY
>13|TRBV6-5
ASSQTGVSLYEQY
>11|TRBV27
ASSRYKREKLF
>17|TRBV28
ASSLPGQGLVSSNQPQH
>13|TRBV27
ASSPRTGRHQPQH
>14|TRBV30
AWSPKDRYSGNTIY
>15|TRBV11-2
ASSLDSASGINNEQF
>13|TRBV28
ASSLSRGTGYEQY
>11|TRBV7-9
ASRQGLGETQY
>14|TRBV5-8
ASSLAGGGGNEKLF
>13|TRBV6-5
ASSYSTETNYGYT
>12|TRBV28
ASSLSRARETQY
>12|TRBV19
ASSIGEPTSPLH
>14|TRBV11-2
ASCHHGGGAYNEQF
>12|TRBV19
ASSTRGVGEKLF
>13|TRBV11-2
ASSLNGGGNQPQH
>12|TRBV2
ASSEIPLPGELF
>16|TRBV7-9
ASSLALADPPGTDTQY
>12|TRBV7-9
ASSSLARGETQY
>13|TRBV5-5
ASSLDSTTHEKLF
>14|TRBV11-2
ASSFIGGGSKNIQY
>11|TRBV11-2
ASSVRRTDTQY
>10|TRBV7-9
ASTWYRDTQY
>13|TRBV19
ASSKRLAGAYEQY
>12|TRBV9
ASSVGLAVNEQF
>14|TRBV13
ASSYAGGKGPYEQY
>12|TRBV2
ASTSGGFNEKLF
>13|TRBV25-1
ASSEGTGNYNEQF
>12|TRBV5-4
ASSPGQGYYEQY
>13|TRBV21-1
ASSPAGDPNEKLF
>11|TRBV15
ATRLPGDQPQH
>13|TRBV7-2
ASSLLAASTDTQY
>10|TRBV28
ASSPGGPEQF
>14|TRBV7-6
ASSLGSGPSYNEQF
>14|TRBV6-5
ASSYSAGTSSYEQY
>10|TRBV27
ASSPPGNEQF
>13|TRBV28
ASCFLAGGPYEQY
>16|TRBV4-1
ASSQRSPSGASTDTQY
>14|TRBV9
ASSESWGVAAGELF
>13|TRBV19
ASSIWLAGVYEQF
>12|TRBV28
ASSTPGSNQPQH
>14|TRBV6-4
ASSPFGAGNTGELF
>12|TRBV6-1
ASSDPGSNQPQH
>12|TRBV7-9
ASSRGFSTDTQY
>14|TRBV6-5
ASSYSPRGRQETQY
>15|TRBV19
ASSIAGGLVNTGELF
>11|TRBV4-1
ASGAGSSYEQY
>11|TRBV11-3
ASSHESGTEAF
>11|TRBV7-2
ASSLPGGYEQY
>14|TRBV28
ASSLILQELPDTQY
>13|TRBV6-5
ASSYSEENTGELF
>13|TRBV9
ASSVGAGGPYEQY
>15|TRBV7-9
ASSPGTGDLSTDTQY